Detailed here is one T cell receptor (beta chain). The data derive from a study of blood T cell repertoires in COVID-19. Overall study: The cDNA or gDNA used as material had been derived from T cells, B-cell-depleted T cells, or PBMCs.

In the original processing: Nucleated cell counts were estimated from reference gene primer amplification. Libraries were prepared by immunoSEQ multiplex PCR; TCRdb keeps only in-frame clonotypes and omits some of them. That table gives V, J and clone size, and the DNA gave D and trimming. Among about 73,000 clones, 65% to 85% were seen once, and the ten largest hold 2.5% to 3%. Germline V CDR1 and CDR2: SGHTS, YDEGEE. CDR3 length equals 14 residues. Trimming cost V 4 bases and J 7 bases, with 12 bases left between them. Sequenced material: peripheral blood. This sequence originates from a man older than 75 with active or convalescent COVID-19. The rearrangement joins TRBV5-8 to TRBJ1-6; D is unclear. CDR3 region: CASSLRPRNSPLHF. The CDR3 DNA reads as TGTGCCAGCAGCCTCCGGCCCAGGAATTCACCCCTCCACTTT.